Presented here are 30 T cell receptor beta chains from one specimen sequenced in a study of shared clonotypes between healthy human individuals. Generated by immunoSEQ multiplex PCR, the TCRdb table keeps only in-frame clones and is missing some. The sample contains about 710,000 clones, roughly two thirds of which appear only once. Specimen: memory CD4+ T cells sorted from blood. Described subset: CD45RA-negative fraction. Receptors were obtained from a woman under 40 in good health.

The CDR3 nucleotides read TGTGCCAGCAGTGCGGATCAGGGGGGCATTCAGTACTTC. Amino acids: CASSADQGGIQYF. The chain links TRBV6-4 to TRBJ2-4; maybe TRBD1 (7 bases). The CDR3 consists of 13 residues. Between the trimmed V and J ends, which lost 4 bases and 9 bases, there was a span of 13 bases. CDR1 MRHNA and CDR2 SNTAGT come from the germline V gene.

The chain combines TRBV28 with TRBJ1-5, with TRBD1 identical over 7 bases. Germline CDR1 is MDHEN and CDR2 is SYDVKM. The CDR3 length is 15 residues. V shed 5 bases and J 3 bases; nucleotides not matched to a gene: 7. The CDR3 spells CASSAQTGINQPQHF. The DNA for the CDR3 is TGTGCCAGCAGTGCGCAGACAGGGATCAATCAGCCCCAGCATTTT.

Points on this clone: In the same sample, other DNA sequences code for this CDR3. The genes are TRBV5-1 and TRBJ2-1; D possibly corresponds to TRBD1 (5 bases). V lost 0 bases to trimming and J lost 7 bases, with 8 bases between them. The germline gives CDR1 SGHRS, CDR2 YFSETQ. The CDR3 runs 13 residues. The CDR3: CASSLVGANEQFF. CDR3 coding DNA: TGCGCCAGCAGCTTGGTTGGGGCTAATGAGCAGTTCTTC. Variable domain in full (rest from reference TRBV5-1 and TRBJ2-1): KAGVTQTPRYLIKTRGQQVTLSCSPISGHRSVSWYQQTPGQGLQFLFEYFSETQRNKGNFPGRFSGRQFSNSRSEMNVSTLELGDSALYLCASSLVGANEQFFGPGTRLTVL.

V and J are TRBV5-4 and TRBJ2-1, with TRBD2 identical over 10 bases. V lost 0 bases and J lost 7; bases outside the gene matches: 1. The CDR3 sequence is 14 residues long. Per germline, CDR1 SGHNT and CDR2 YYREEE (reference sequence). The CDR3, as DNA: TGTGCCAGCAGCTTGGCGACTAGCGGGAATGAGCAGTTCTTC. Residues: CASSLATSGNEQFF.

This clone was found a few times. The rearrangement joins TRBV29-1 to TRBJ2-7; TRBD1 or TRBD2 may be the D gene (5 bases each). The V end was cut by 6 bases, the J end by 1 base, with 10 bases between. The CDR3 runs 12 residues. The germline V gene has CDR1 SQVTM and CDR2 ANQGSEA. CDR3 sequence: CSVGAESYEQYF. CDR3 nucleotides: TGCAGCGTCGGGGCGGAATCCTACGAGCAGTACTTC.

This clone was counted a few times. V gene TRBV7-6 combines with J gene TRBJ1-2, with D maybe TRBD1 (5 bases). V lost 5 bases and J 8 bases, leaving 18 bases between the germline ends. Germline V gene data show CDR1 as SGHVS and CDR2 as FNYEAQ. The length of the CDR3 is 14 residues. The CDR3 DNA follows: TGTGCCAGCAGCCCCGGCGGGGCCCAATGGGGCTACACCTTC. This sequence encodes CASSPGGAQWGYTF.

The chain carries TRBV28 and TRBJ1-2, with D possibly matching TRBD1 (5 bases). V was shortened by 3 bases and J by 4 bases, with 9 bases between the two germline ends. Per germline, CDR1 MDHEN and CDR2 SYDVKM. This CDR3 has 13 residues. CDR3 region: CASSLQGFYGYTF. CDR3 bases: TGTGCCAGCAGTTTGCAGGGTTTCTATGGCTACACCTTC.

The J gene is TRBJ2-1, the V gene TRBV29-1; TRBD2 is a possible D gene (6 bases). The CDR3 runs to 14 residues. Per germline, CDR1 SQVTM and CDR2 ANQGSEA. With 4 bases removed from V and 9 bases from J, the gap between germline ends came to 19 bases. The CDR3 region is CSVAGLAPSVEQFF. DNA of the CDR3: TGCAGCGTTGCAGGGCTAGCGCCCTCGGTTGAGCAGTTCTTC.

This chain links TRBV21-1 with TRBJ1-5; the table calls TRBD1, which could not be checked here. TRBV21-1 is reported as a pseudogene. The CDR3 spans 13 residues. CDR3 sequence: CASSRDTVLPQHF. In DNA form, the CDR3 reads TGTGCCAGCAGCCGGGACACTGTTCTGCCCCAGCATTTT.

V is TRBV6-4 and J is TRBJ2-2, with D hard to call. The V gene lost 4 bases and the J gene lost 6 bases, with 9 bases spanning the gap. This CDR3 has 13 residues. The germline gives CDR1 MRHNA, CDR2 SNTAGT. In DNA, the CDR3 is TGTGCCAGCAGTGGGTCTGGCGCCGGGGAGCTGTTTTTT. Residues: CASSGSGAGELFF.

The chain employs TRBV6-5 and TRBJ2-3; 8 nucleotides line up with TRBD2. V lost 6 bases and J lost 4; bases outside the gene matches: 3. From germline, CDR1 is MNHEY and CDR2 SVGAGI. This CDR3 spans 13 amino acids. Written as DNA, the CDR3 is TGTGCCAGCAGCCACGGGAGGGCAGATACGCAGTATTTT. It yields the protein CASSHGRADTQYF.

The chain recombines TRBV27 with TRBJ2-7; the match to TRBD2 covers 8 bases. CDR1 MNHEY and CDR2 SMNVEV come from the germline V gene (reference sequence). This CDR3 contains 13 residues. J lost 1 base, V lost 8 bases, and 4 bases had no gene match. CDR3 nucleotide sequence: TGTGCCAGCCGGGGGACTAGGTCCTACGAGCAGTACTTC. As protein: CASRGTRSYEQYF.

V is TRBV28 and J is TRBJ1-2; 7 bases align to TRBD1. This CDR3 contains 14 residues. V gave up 6 bases and J gave up 0 bases; unmatched junction bases: 4. Per germline, CDR1 MDHEN and CDR2 SYDVKM. The CDR3, as DNA: TGTGCCAGCAGGTCGACAGGGTCTAACTATGGCTACACCTTC. Protein: CASRSTGSNYGYTF.

V usage is TRBV28 and J usage is TRBJ2-7; D tentatively fits TRBD1 or TRBD2 (6 bases each). Trimming cost V 5 bases and J 12 bases, with 20 bases left between them. The CDR3 is 13 amino acids. Germline assignment: CDR1 MDHEN and CDR2 SYDVKM. CDR3 in amino acids: CASSASGASLSYF. DNA of the CDR3: TGTGCCAGCAGTGCATCGGGGGCATCCCTTTCGTACTTC.

The V call is TRBV4-1, the J call TRBJ1-4; possibly TRBD1 for D (5 bases). Germline assignment: CDR1 MGHRA and CDR2 YSYEKL. The CDR3 has 16 residues. V lost 1 base, J lost 0 bases, and 9 bases lay in between. CDR3 bases: TGCGCCAGCAGCCAAGGGACACCTGCAACTAATGAAAAACTGTTTTTT. It translates to CASSQGTPATNEKLFF.

This chain joins TRBV21-1 and TRBJ1-1. TRBV21-1 is a recognized pseudogene. The CDR3 is made up of 12 amino acids. CDR3 in DNA: TGTGCCAGCAGCAGGGGGGTATGCGAAGCTTTCTTT. Translation gives CASSRGVCEAFF.

This rearrangement joins TRBV27 to TRBJ2-1; D is ambiguous. There are 15 residues in the CDR3. Germline lookup yields CDR1 MNHEY and CDR2 SMNVEV (reference sequence). V lost 2 bases to trimming and J lost 4 bases, with 12 bases between them. CDR3 coding DNA: TGTGCCAGCAGTTTAACGGGCTTGCCTTACAATGAGCAGTTCTTC. Protein: CASSLTGLPYNEQFF.

V usage is TRBV5-4 and J usage is TRBJ2-1; a possible D gene is TRBD2 (5 bases). This CDR3 is 16 amino acids long. CDR1 and CDR2 (germline): SGHNT, YYREEE (reference sequence). V was cut by 0 bases and J by 2 bases, with 12 bases left in between. For the CDR3, the DNA is TGTGCCAGCAGCTTGGTAGGACTTGGCACCTACAATGAGCAGTTCTTC. Amino acid sequence: CASSLVGLGTYNEQFF.

V is TRBV6-4 and J is TRBJ2-1, with a tentative D call TRBD2 (5 bases). Trimming cost V 5 bases and J 5 bases, with 16 bases left between them. From germline, CDR1 is MRHNA and CDR2 SNTAGT. This CDR3 comprises 15 residues. As DNA, the CDR3 is TGTGCCAGCAGTTACGCGCGGAGCGGAAACAATGAGCAGTTCTTC. As protein: CASSYARSGNNEQFF.

CDR3 residues: CASSLGVGQPQHF. The CDR3 DNA follows: TGTGCCAGCAGTCTTGGGGTGGGTCAGCCCCAGCATTTT. The chain carries TRBV25-1 and TRBJ1-5; D unclear. The length of the CDR3 is 13 residues. CDR1 is MGHDK, CDR2 SYGVNS, per germline. Between the trimmed V and J ends, which lost 5 bases and 6 bases, there was a span of 11 bases.

The table lists this clone with a count of one. The genes are TRBV28 and TRBJ1-2; possibly TRBD1 for D (5 bases). The CDR3 sequence is 13 residues long. Germline CDR1 reads MDHEN; CDR2 reads SYDVKM. V was trimmed by 5 bases and J by 8 bases, leaving 15 bases between them. CDR3 in DNA: TGTGCCAGCAGTCTCCGACAGAGCCTAGGCTACACCTTC. Translated: CASSLRQSLGYTF.

The V gene is TRBV25-1, the J gene TRBJ2-1, with 9 bases fitting TRBD1. This CDR3 is built from 15 residues. Germline CDR1 and CDR2: MGHDK and SYGVNS. Trimming took 4 bases from V and 4 from J; bases not matched to a gene: 5. The CDR3, as DNA: TGTGCCAGCAGTGTAGGGACAGGGACGTACAATGAGCAGTTCTTC. Amino acids: CASSVGTGTYNEQFF.

This clone was observed a few times. The chain is built from TRBV6-5 and TRBJ1-1; TRBD1 matches 7 bases. Germline trimming cut 6 bases from V and 8 bases from J; bases unmatched to any gene: 9. The germline V gene encodes CDR1 MNHEY and CDR2 SVGAGI. The length of the CDR3 is 13 residues. CDR3 nucleotide sequence: TGTGCCAGCAGATTCCTCCGGGACAGAGAAGCTTTCTTT. Amino acids: CASRFLRDREAFF.

This rearrangement joins TRBV5-1 to TRBJ2-3, with 7 bases identical to TRBD2. V dropped 5 bases and J dropped 0; count of bases not matched to a gene: 6. The germline V gene encodes CDR1 SGHRS and CDR2 YFSETQ. The CDR3 extends over 15 amino acids. CDR3 in amino acids: CASSGTILSTDTQYF. DNA for the CDR3: TGCGCCAGCAGTGGGACTATCTTGAGCACAGATACGCAGTATTTT. Looking up the rest from reference TRBV5-1 and TRBJ2-3 gives the full variable domain: KAGVTQTPRYLIKTRGQQVTLSCSPISGHRSVSWYQQTPGQGLQFLFEYFSETQRNKGNFPGRFSGRQFSNSRSEMNVSTLELGDSALYLCASSGTILSTDTQYFGPGTRLTVL.

The chain carries TRBV6-6 and TRBJ1-1, with D possibly TRBD1 on 5 matching bases. Between the trimmed V and J ends, which lost 3 bases and 1 base, there was a span of 9 bases. CDR3 size: 14 residues. Germline CDR1 and CDR2: MNHNY and SVGAGI (reference sequence). CDR3 nucleotides: TGTGCCAGCAGTTATAGTAGGGGGAACACTGAAGCTTTCTTT. Translated, it gives CASSYSRGNTEAFF.

This clone was seen just once. The chain combines TRBV2 with TRBJ2-6, with D unclear. V was shortened by 5 bases and J by 0 bases, with 5 bases between the two germline ends. The CDR3 spans 14 residues. CDR1 and CDR2 from the germline V gene are SNHLY and FYNNEI. CDR3 in amino acids: CASSSNSGANVLTF. The CDR3 DNA sequence: TGTGCCAGCAGTAGTAACTCTGGGGCCAACGTCCTGACTTTC. Filled out from reference TRBV2 and TRBJ2-6, the complete variable domain reads EPEVTQTPSHQVTQMGQEVILRCVPISNHLYFYWYRQILGQKVEFLVSFYNNEISEKSEIFDDQFSVERPDGSNFTLKIRSTKLEDSAMYFCASSSNSGANVLTFGAGSRLTVL.

The chain is built from TRBV28 and TRBJ1-5; the D is unclear. Germline V gives CDR1 MDHEN, CDR2 SYDVKM. V lost 5 bases and J lost 0, with 11 bases in between. The CDR3 loop spans 15 amino acids. For the CDR3, the DNA is TGTGCCAGCAGTCGAGGACGGTATAGCAATCAGCCCCAGCATTTT. Its protein product is CASSRGRYSNQPQHF. Together with reference TRBV28 and TRBJ1-5, the CDR3 gives the full variable domain: DVKVTQSSRYLVKRTGEKVFLECVQDMDHENMFWYRQDPGLGLRLIYFSYDVKMKEKGDIPEGYSVSREKKERFSLILESASTNQTSMYLCASSRGRYSNQPQHFGDGTRLSIL.

The rearrangement uses TRBV7-3 and TRBJ1-1, with 8 bases aligning to TRBD1. CDR3 length: 13 amino acids. Trimming cost V 5 bases and J 3 bases; bases outside gene matches: 2. CDR1 and CDR2 from the germline V gene are SGHTA and FQGTGA. The CDR3 DNA sequence: TGTGCCAGCAGCACGACAGGGGACACTGAAGCTTTCTTT. Its protein product is CASSTTGDTEAFF.

The chain joins TRBV18 to TRBJ2-2; 8 positions agree with TRBD2. From germline, CDR1 is KGHSH and CDR2 LQKENI. The length of the CDR3 is 15 residues. Losses at the gene ends were 2 bases for V and 6 bases for J; bases not matched to a gene: 5. The CDR3 here is CASSPRSGSAGELFF. The CDR3 nucleotides read TGTGCCAGCTCACCAAGAAGCGGGAGTGCCGGGGAGCTGTTTTTT.

The chain recombines TRBV27 with TRBJ2-5; 9 bases fit TRBD2. The CDR3 is made up of 15 amino acids. CDR1 is MNHEY and CDR2 is SMNVEV in the germline V gene (reference sequence). V shed 3 bases, J shed 5 bases, and the junction held 7 bases outside the gene matches. The chain's CDR3 is CASSFRGGRGETQYF. The CDR3 DNA reads as TGTGCCAGCAGTTTTCGGGGCGGGAGGGGGGAGACCCAGTACTTC.